A selection of T cell receptor beta chains follows, all from one sample in a study of CD8 T cells in Susac syndrome. Using its own MiXCR run on the immunoSEQ multiplex PCR reads, TCRdb lists one record per CDR3 protein. The sample records some 120,000 distinct CDR3 sequences, 90% to 95% being singletons. Source material: CD4+ T cells from PBMCs. The receptors shown here come from a human donor in good health. The CDR3 runs from the conserved cysteine through the conserved F or W. The D gene is left open where the match is weak. Rows may omit the clone size; those that give it use once, few, many or a size class.

V,D,J,size,CDR3,DNA
TRBV15,NA,TRBJ2-5,NA,CATSRDRGVMGETQYF,TGTGCCACCAGCAGAGATAGAGGGGTAATGGGAGAGACCCAGTACTTC
TRBV7-9,TRBD1,TRBJ1-1,NA,CASSAPGQQNTEAFF,TGTGCCAGCAGCGCCCCGGGACAGCAGAACACTGAAGCTTTCTTT
TRBV6-6,NA,TRBJ2-5,NA,CASSPGQAQETQYF,TGTGCCAGCAGTCCTGGACAAGCCCAAGAGACCCAGTACTTC
TRBV6-4,NA,TRBJ1-2,once,CASSSAGNYGYTF,TGTGCCAGCAGTTCGGCAGGGAACTATGGCTACACCTTC
TRBV12-3/TRBV12-4,TRBD1,TRBJ2-1,NA,CASILQGSYNEQFF,TGTGCCAGCATCTTACAGGGGTCCTACAATGAGCAGTTCTTC
TRBV29-1,NA,TRBJ2-2,NA,CSVKDTGELFF,TGCAGCGTTAAGGACACCGGGGAGCTGTTTTTT
TRBV7-9,NA,TRBJ2-5,NA,CASTLARRETQYF,TGTGCCAGCACCCTAGCGAGGCGGGAGACCCAGTACTTC
TRBV5-1,NA,TRBJ2-7,NA,CASSSTSLNSYEQYF,TGCGCCAGCAGCTCTACCTCCTTGAATTCCTACGAGCAGTACTTC
TRBV12-3/TRBV12-4,NA,TRBJ2-2,NA,CASTPGQNTGELFF,TGTGCCAGCACCCCGGGACAAAACACCGGGGAGCTGTTTTTT
TRBV9,NA,TRBJ2-2,NA,CASSAETGNTGELFF,TGTGCCAGCAGCGCAGAGACAGGGAACACCGGGGAGCTGTTTTTT
TRBV18,NA,TRBJ2-3,NA,CASSTFPRQADTQYF,TGTGCCAGCTCAACTTTCCCCCGACAGGCAGATACGCAGTATTTT
TRBV19,NA,TRBJ2-1,NA,CASSRLGGNEQFF,TGTGCCAGTTCTCGGTTGGGAGGCAATGAGCAGTTCTTC
TRBV29-1,NA,TRBJ1-1,NA,CSVARQNEAFF,TGCAGCGTGGCGAGACAGAACGAAGCTTTCTTT
TRBV29-1,NA,TRBJ2-1,NA,CSVDRRSSYNEQFF,TGCAGCGTTGATCGGCGTTCCTCCTACAATGAGCAGTTCTTC
TRBV12-3/TRBV12-4,TRBD2,TRBJ2-7,NA,CASSFAGTSSYEQYF,TGTGCCAGCAGTTTCGCGGGGACTAGCTCCTACGAGCAGTACTTC
TRBV5-1,NA,TRBJ1-1,NA,CASTQAYRGSNAEAFF,TGCGCCAGCACCCAAGCTTATCGGGGCTCCAACGCTGAAGCTTTCTTT
TRBV29-1,TRBD1,TRBJ2-1,NA,CSVTGDYNEQFF,TGCAGCGTTACAGGGGACTACAATGAGCAGTTCTTC
TRBV20-1,NA,TRBJ1-1,NA,CSVTAPEAFF,TGCAGTGTTACCGCCCCTGAAGCTTTCTTT
TRBV29-1,NA,TRBJ2-4,NA,CSVEVQGRGGKNIQYF,TGCAGCGTTGAAGTACAGGGCCGGGGAGGCAAAAACATTCAGTACTTC
TRBV27,TRBD1,TRBJ2-7,NA,CASCRQGAYEQYF,TGTGCCAGCTGCCGACAGGGGGCCTACGAGCAGTACTTC
TRBV7-9,NA,TRBJ2-2,NA,CASSLEGAGGELFF,TGTGCCAGCAGCTTAGAAGGGGCAGGCGGGGAGCTGTTTTTT
TRBV2,TRBD2,TRBJ2-1,NA,CARSSGPGVVNEQFF,TGTGCCAGGTCTAGCGGGCCAGGGGTGGTCAATGAGCAGTTCTTC
TRBV6-1,TRBD2,TRBJ2-1,few,CASRNSGRGSRNEQFF,TGTGCCAGCAGGAATAGCGGGAGGGGTAGTAGGAATGAGCAGTTCTTC
TRBV30,NA,TRBJ2-3,NA,CAWSADSRADTQYF,TGTGCCTGGAGTGCGGACAGTAGGGCAGATACGCAGTATTTT
TRBV28,NA,TRBJ2-3,NA,CASSLGGPQDTQYF,TGTGCCAGCAGTTTAGGGGGCCCCCAGGATACGCAGTATTTT
TRBV27,NA,TRBJ2-7,NA,CASRSFISSYEQYF,TGTGCCAGCAGGTCCTTCATAAGCTCCTACGAGCAGTACTTC
TRBV24-1,NA,TRBJ2-7,NA,CATSADTSYEQYF,TGTGCCACCAGTGCCGACACCTCCTACGAGCAGTACTTC
TRBV4-1,NA,TRBJ1-2,NA,CASSQWDNQANYGYTF,TGCGCCAGCAGCCAATGGGACAACCAAGCTAACTATGGCTACACCTTC
TRBV29-1,TRBD2,TRBJ2-1,NA,CSVAGLVGNEQFF,TGCAGCGTGGCCGGACTAGTTGGCAATGAGCAGTTCTTC
TRBV29-1,NA,TRBJ2-3,few,CSVEVASTDTQYF,TGCAGCGTTGAGGTAGCTAGCACAGATACGCAGTATTTT
TRBV3-1,NA,TRBJ2-2,NA,CASSPIQGAGELFF,TGTGCCAGCAGCCCGATTCAGGGCGCCGGGGAGCTGTTTTTT
TRBV25-1,NA,TRBJ2-2,NA,CASSPRTANTGELFF,TGTGCCAGCAGCCCGCGGACCGCGAACACCGGGGAGCTGTTTTTT
TRBV19,NA,TRBJ1-5,NA,CASSRRGRLNQPQHF,TGTGCCAGTAGTAGAAGGGGCAGGCTCAATCAGCCCCAGCATTTT
TRBV19,TRBD1,TRBJ1-5,NA,CASSDNRGGNQPQHF,TGTGCCAGTAGCGACAACAGGGGAGGCAATCAGCCCCAGCATTTT
TRBV24-1,TRBD2,TRBJ2-3,NA,CATRASGTTDTQYF,TGTGCCACCAGGGCTAGCGGGACGACAGATACGCAGTATTTT
TRBV7-2,TRBD1,TRBJ2-5,NA,CASSLYGQGQETQYF,TGTGCCAGCAGCTTATACGGACAGGGACAAGAGACCCAGTACTTC
TRBV12-3/TRBV12-4,NA,TRBJ1-1,NA,CASSLSGGRAFF,TGTGCCAGCAGTTTAAGTGGGGGGAGAGCTTTCTTT
TRBV30,NA,TRBJ1-4,NA,CAWSWTGDYNEKLFF,TGTGCCTGGAGTTGGACTGGGGATTACAATGAAAAACTGTTTTTT
TRBV29-1,NA,TRBJ2-7,NA,CSVDSSGFGSYEQYF,TGCAGCGTTGACTCGTCGGGGTTCGGATCCTACGAGCAGTACTTC
TRBV23-1,NA,TRBJ2-5,NA,CASSQFDWQETQYF,TGCGCCAGCAGTCAGTTTGACTGGCAAGAGACCCAGTACTTC
TRBV14,NA,TRBJ1-2,few,CASSQGLYYGYTF,TGTGCCAGCAGCCAGGGACTGTACTATGGCTACACCTTC
TRBV20-1,NA,TRBJ2-7,NA,CSAPDGVKGTYEQYF,TGCAGTGCTCCGGACGGGGTGAAAGGAACCTACGAGCAGTACTTC
TRBV6-5,TRBD2,TRBJ2-1,NA,CAIKRGGGNEQFF,TGTGCCATCAAACGGGGGGGAGGGAATGAGCAGTTCTTC
TRBV20-1,NA,TRBJ1-4,NA,CSGVSTNEKLFF,TGCAGTGGGGTATCAACTAATGAAAAACTGTTTTTT
TRBV3-1,TRBD1,TRBJ1-3,NA,CASSQNAPGTGAGNTIYF,TGTGCCAGCAGCCAGAACGCCCCAGGGACAGGGGCTGGAAACACCATATATTTT
TRBV6-4,NA,TRBJ2-3,NA,CASSEQGSTDTQYF,TGTGCCAGCAGTGAACAGGGTAGCACAGATACGCAGTATTTT
TRBV5-4,TRBD1,TRBJ2-4,NA,CASSLGQVKNIQYF,TGTGCCAGCAGCCTGGGACAGGTTAAAAACATTCAGTACTTC
TRBV28,NA,TRBJ2-3,NA,CASYRAAEGTQYF,TGTGCCAGTTACAGGGCAGCAGAAGGTACGCAGTATTTT
TRBV28,TRBD2,TRBJ2-7,NA,CASSTMSSGRAYEQYF,TGTGCCAGCAGTACGATGTCTAGCGGGAGGGCGTACGAGCAGTACTTC
TRBV7-9,TRBD1,TRBJ2-2,NA,CASSSRDRGPGELFF,TGTGCCAGCAGCTCCCGGGACAGGGGGCCCGGGGAGCTGTTTTTT
TRBV9,TRBD1,TRBJ2-1,NA,CASSVKGAAYNEQFF,TGTGCCAGCAGCGTAAAGGGGGCAGCCTACAATGAGCAGTTCTTC
TRBV28,TRBD1,TRBJ2-7,NA,CATITATGVLQYF,TGTGCCACCATCACAGCGACAGGGGTTCTGCAGTACTTC
TRBV3-1,TRBD1,TRBJ1-1,NA,CASSLRTGLGTEAFF,TGTGCCAGCAGCCTTCGGACAGGGCTTGGCACTGAAGCTTTCTTT
TRBV29-1,NA,TRBJ1-1,NA,CSCVTETNTEAFF,TGCAGCTGTGTGACAGAAACGAACACTGAAGCTTTCTTT
TRBV7-9,NA,TRBJ1-1,once,CASSLSRRGQGSGTEAFF,TGTGCCAGCAGCTTAAGCCGCAGGGGTCAGGGTAGTGGCACTGAAGCTTTCTTT